This TCR beta chain was captured in a study of somatic mutations in cytotoxic T cells in rheumatoid arthritis. Germline V gene lookup returns CDR1 SGHRS and CDR2 YFSETQ. The CDR3 consists of 15 residues. Trimming took 4 bases from V and 6 from J, leaving 18 bases between them. Clones were read by immunoSEQ multiplex PCR, and TCRdb kept only the in-frame ones, dropping some. The sample contains roughly 14,000 clones, 60% to 85% of which appear only once. V gene TRBV5-1 combines with J gene TRBJ2-3; D remains unclear. Sequenced material: CD8+ T cells sorted from blood. The TCR sequence derives from an adult with rheumatoid arthritis. CDR3 loop: CASSPAVGSVDTQYF. CDR3 in DNA: TGCGCCAGCAGCCCGGCAGTGGGTTCGGTCGATACGCAGTATTTT.